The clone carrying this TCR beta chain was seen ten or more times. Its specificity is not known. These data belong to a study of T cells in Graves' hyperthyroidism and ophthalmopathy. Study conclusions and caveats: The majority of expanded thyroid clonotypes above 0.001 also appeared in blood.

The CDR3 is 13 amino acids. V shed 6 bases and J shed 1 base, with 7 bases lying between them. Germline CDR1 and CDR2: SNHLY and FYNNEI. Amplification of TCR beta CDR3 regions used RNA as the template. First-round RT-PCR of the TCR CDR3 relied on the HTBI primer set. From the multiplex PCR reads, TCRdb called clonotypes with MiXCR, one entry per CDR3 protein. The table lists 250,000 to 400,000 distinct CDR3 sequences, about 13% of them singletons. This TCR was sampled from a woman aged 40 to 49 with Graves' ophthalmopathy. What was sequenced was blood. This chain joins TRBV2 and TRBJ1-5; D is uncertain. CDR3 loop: CASRTESNQPQHF. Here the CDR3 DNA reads TGTGCCAGCAGAACAGAGAGCAATCAGCCCCAGCATTTT.